This T cell receptor beta chain was recorded in a study of T cell changes during pregnancy in multiple sclerosis. This table comes from immunoSEQ multiplex PCR, and its TCRdb copy is limited to in-frame clones, with some not included. The sample consists of 65,000 to 75,000 clones, 85% to 95% of them appearing once. Trimming cost V 6 bases and J 0 bases; bases outside gene matches: 5. The CDR3 is 15 amino acids. CDR1 is MNHEY and CDR2 is SVGAGI in the germline V gene. The receptor's source is a female donor in good health, enrolled as a control in a pregnancy study. This chain links TRBV6-5 with TRBJ2-3, with 8 bases matching TRBD2. Sequencing was performed on CD8+ T cells from peripheral blood mononuclear cells, taken in the third trimester of pregnancy. The chain's CDR3 is CASSLLAGSTDTQYF. For the CDR3, the DNA is TGTGCCAGCAGCCTGTTAGCGGGGAGCACAGATACGCAGTATTTT.